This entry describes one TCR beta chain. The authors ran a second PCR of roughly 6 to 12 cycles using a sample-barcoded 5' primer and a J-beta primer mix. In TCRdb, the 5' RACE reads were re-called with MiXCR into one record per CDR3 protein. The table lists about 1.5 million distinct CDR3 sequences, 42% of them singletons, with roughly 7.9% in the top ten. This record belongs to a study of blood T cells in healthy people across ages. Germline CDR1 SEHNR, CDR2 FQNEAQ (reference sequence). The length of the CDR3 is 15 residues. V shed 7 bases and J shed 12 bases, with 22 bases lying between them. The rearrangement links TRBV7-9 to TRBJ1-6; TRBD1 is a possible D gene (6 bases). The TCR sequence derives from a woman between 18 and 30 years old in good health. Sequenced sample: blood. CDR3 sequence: CASTPGGQVNGPLHF. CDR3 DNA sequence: TGTGCCAGCACCCCGGGGGGGCAGGTGAACGGACCCCTCCACTTT.